Listed here are 31 T cell receptor beta chains from one sample, sequenced in a study of T cell responses to AZD1222 COVID-19 vaccine. The table came from immunoSEQ multiplex PCR; TCRdb's copy has only in-frame clones and leaves some out. The top ten clones hold under 8% of a sample with about 150,000 clones, 70% to 90% of them seen once. The source was peripheral blood, collected after recovery from COVID-19. Source of these receptors: an adult who had recovered from COVID-19.

This clone was detected only a few times. Additional DNA sequences in this sample encode the identical CDR3. The V gene is TRBV7-3, the J gene TRBJ1-1; D gene uncertain. The CDR3 extends over 13 amino acids. Trimming cost V 2 bases and J 0 bases, with 4 bases left between them. Germline CDR1 reads SGHTA; CDR2 reads FQGTGA. CDR3 coding DNA: TGTGCCAGCAGCTTACTTGTGAACACTGAAGCTTTCTTT. It specifies CASSLLVNTEAFF. Looking up the rest from reference TRBV7-3 and TRBJ1-1 gives the full variable domain: GAGVSQTPSNKVTEKGKYVELRCDPISGHTALYWYRQSLGQGPEFLIYFQGTGAADDSGLPNDRFFAVRPEGSVSTLKIQRTERGDSAVYLCASSLLVNTEAFFGQGTRLTVV.

This sequence joins TRBV4-2 and TRBJ1-4; D is unclear. Per germline, CDR1 LGHNA and CDR2 YNFKEQ. V lost 2 bases and J 3 bases, leaving 10 bases between the germline ends. The length of the CDR3 is 15 residues. The CDR3 spells CASSQPDLPNEKLFF. CDR3 DNA: TGTGCCAGCAGCCAACCGGACCTTCCTAATGAAAAACTGTTTTTT.

V usage is TRBV3-1 (or the pseudogene TRBV3-2) and J usage is TRBJ2-6, with D uncertain. The CDR3 is 15 residues long. V was pared by 1 base and J by 0 bases, with 4 bases between. Germline V gene sequence: CDR1 LGHDT, CDR2 YNNKEL (reference sequence). The CDR3 here is CASSQVFSGANVLTF. For the CDR3, the DNA is TGTGCCAGCAGCCAAGTCTTCTCTGGGGCCAACGTCCTGACTTTC.

The V gene is TRBV28, the J gene TRBJ2-7, with TRBD1 matching over 9 bases. The CDR3 covers 14 residues. With V trimmed by 5 bases and J by 6 bases, 8 bases remained unmatched. From germline, CDR1 is MDHEN and CDR2 SYDVKM. The CDR3 spells CASSPPGTGFEQYF. Written as DNA, the CDR3 is TGTGCCAGCAGTCCTCCCGGGACAGGGTTCGAGCAGTACTTC. Together with reference TRBV28 and TRBJ2-7, the CDR3 gives the full variable domain: DVKVTQSSRYLVKRTGEKVFLECVQDMDHENMFWYRQDPGLGLRLIYFSYDVKMKEKGDIPEGYSVSREKKERFSLILESASTNQTSMYLCASSPPGTGFEQYFGPGTRLTVT.

The rearrangement links TRBV2 to TRBJ1-5; 9 bases line up with TRBD1. This CDR3 comprises 14 residues. Germline V gives CDR1 SNHLY, CDR2 FYNNEI. Germline trimming cut 7 bases from V and 6 bases from J; bases unmatched to any gene: 7. The CDR3 region has the DNA TGTGCCAGCATTTGGGACAGGGAGAGTCAGCCCCAGCATTTT. The encoded protein is CASIWDRESQPQHF.

V and J are TRBV4-1 and TRBJ2-7, with TRBD1 matching over 7 bases. The germline V gene encodes CDR1 MGHRA and CDR2 YSYEKL. V shed 4 bases, J shed 0 bases, and the junction held 6 bases outside the gene matches. The CDR3 contains 15 residues. The CDR3 loop is CASSPTGSYSYEQYF. Written as DNA, the CDR3 is TGCGCCAGCAGCCCGACAGGGAGTTACTCCTACGAGCAGTACTTC.

The chain couples TRBV5-6 to TRBJ2-1, with D possibly being TRBD1 or TRBD2 (6 bases each). CDR3 length equals 15 residues. Germline V gene data show CDR1 as SGHDT and CDR2 as YYEEEE. V was shortened by 1 base and J by 8 bases, with 16 bases between the two germline ends. DNA of the CDR3: TGTGCCAGCAGCTTGTTTCAAGGGGGGCTCTATGAGCAGTTCTTC. It specifies CASSLFQGGLYEQFF. The full variable domain, its missing parts supplied by reference TRBV5-6 and TRBJ2-1, is DAGVTQSPTHLIKTRGQQVTLRCSPKSGHDTVSWYQQALGQGPQFIFQYYEEEERQRGNFPDRFSGHQFPNYSSELNVNALLLGDSALYLCASSLFQGGLYEQFFGPGTRLTVL.

This clone was observed a single time. J is TRBJ2-7 and V is TRBV3-1 (or the pseudogene TRBV3-2); D unclear. The CDR3 extends over 12 amino acids. Germline assignment: CDR1 LGHDT and CDR2 YNNKEL (reference sequence). Between the trimmed V and J ends, which lost 0 bases and 3 bases, there was a span of 3 bases. CDR3 in amino acids: CASSQELYEQYF. In DNA form, the CDR3 reads TGTGCCAGCAGCCAAGAGCTCTACGAGCAGTACTTC.

The J gene is TRBJ1-4, the V gene TRBV14; TRBD1 aligns across 9 bases. The V and J ends lost 1 base and 0 bases, in that order; junction bases with no gene match: 3. CDR1 is SGHDN, CDR2 FVKESK, per germline. The CDR3 has 17 amino acids. CDR3 in amino acids: CASSQVRQGATNEKLFF. The CDR3 coding sequence is TGTGCCAGCAGCCAAGTTCGACAGGGGGCAACTAATGAAAAACTGTTTTTT.

This rearrangement joins TRBV19 to TRBJ1-2, with D possibly being TRBD1 (6 bases). Germline V gives CDR1 LNHDA, CDR2 SQIVND (reference sequence). The V and J ends lost 5 bases and 2 bases respectively, with 9 bases between them. The CDR3 contains 13 residues. The CDR3 is CASSADRNYGYTF. For the CDR3, the DNA is TGTGCCAGTAGTGCGGACAGAAACTATGGCTACACCTTC.

As DNA, the CDR3 is TGTGCCAGCAGCCAAGTACAGGGGGCCCCGAACACTGAAGCTTTCTTT. It specifies CASSQVQGAPNTEAFF. The chain links TRBV3-1 (or the pseudogene TRBV3-2) to TRBJ1-1; 9 nucleotides align to TRBD1. Looked up from germline, CDR1 is LGHDT and CDR2 is YNNKEL (reference sequence). The CDR3 has 16 amino acids. With 1 base clipped from V and 1 base from J, the junction kept 4 bases outside the gene matches.

This clone came up once. The chain is built from TRBV6-5 and TRBJ2-2, with 8 bases that match TRBD2. Germline CDR1 reads MNHEY; CDR2 reads SVGAGI. V was clipped by 6 bases and J by 6 bases; unmatched bases: 6. The CDR3 contains 14 residues. CDR3 bases: TGTGCCAGCAGCCCCCGGGAGGGCGCCGGGGAGCTGTTTTTT. Translated, it gives CASSPREGAGELFF.

The chain joins TRBV18 to TRBJ2-3; 12 bases are a match to TRBD2. Losses at the gene ends were 3 bases for V and 0 bases for J; bases not matched to a gene: 1. The germline V gene encodes CDR1 KGHSH and CDR2 LQKENI. The CDR3 has 16 residues. Here the CDR3 reads CASSPLAGGSTDTQYF. CDR3 DNA sequence: TGTGCCAGCTCACCGCTAGCGGGGGGGAGCACAGATACGCAGTATTTT.

The chain uses TRBV19 and TRBJ2-1; 7 positions match TRBD2. Germline CDR1 is LNHDA and CDR2 is SQIVND (reference sequence). The CDR3 contains 15 residues. Trimming took 7 bases from V and 0 from J; bases not matched to a gene: 6. CDR3 protein: CASTISGSSYNEQFF. The CDR3 bases are TGTGCCAGTACCATTAGCGGGTCCTCCTACAATGAGCAGTTCTTC.

V and J are TRBV18 and TRBJ2-7; D remains ambiguous. The length of the CDR3 is 12 residues. Germline V lookup: CDR1 KGHSH, CDR2 LQKENI. The V end lost 4 bases, the J end lost 3 bases, and 7 bases lay between the germline ends. The CDR3 spells CASSQNFYEQYF. In DNA, the CDR3 is TGTGCCAGCTCACAGAACTTCTACGAGCAGTACTTC.

The gene calls are TRBV3-1 (or the pseudogene TRBV3-2) and TRBJ1-3, with D unclear. The V and J ends lost 4 bases and 0 bases respectively, with 16 bases between them. The CDR3 has 17 residues. The V gene's germline CDR1 is LGHDT and CDR2 YNNKEL (reference sequence). In DNA, the CDR3 is TGTGCCAGCAGCCGACGAGGCGGTTCCTTCTCTGGAAACACCATATATTTT. Its translation: CASSRRGGSFSGNTIYF.

This chain uses TRBV6-5 with TRBJ2-7, with TRBD1 as a possible D gene (6 bases). This CDR3 spans 14 amino acids. V was shortened by 7 bases and J by 4 bases, with 17 bases between the two germline ends. The germline CDR1 and CDR2 sequences are MNHEY and SVGAGI. CDR3 region: CASILSGTLYEQYF. CDR3 bases: TGTGCCAGCATCCTTTCCGGGACACTTTACGAGCAGTACTTC.

The chain couples TRBV11-2 to TRBJ2-1, with D maybe TRBD2 (6 bases). V lost 3 bases and J 6 bases, leaving 9 bases between the germline ends. CDR3 length: 13 amino acids. Germline CDR1 is SGHAT and CDR2 is FQNNGV. The CDR3 protein is CASSFGGVNEQFF. The CDR3 region has the DNA TGTGCCAGCAGCTTCGGAGGGGTCAATGAGCAGTTCTTC.

The chain couples TRBV27 to TRBJ2-7; tentative D call: TRBD1 (6 bases). Germline V gives CDR1 MNHEY, CDR2 SMNVEV (reference sequence). V gave up 5 bases and J gave up 2 bases, with 10 bases separating them. There are 13 residues in the CDR3. The CDR3 protein is CASSPRTAYEQYF. The DNA for the CDR3 is TGTGCCAGCAGTCCGCGGACAGCCTACGAGCAGTACTTC.

DNA for the CDR3: TGTGCCAGCAGCCGGACCTGGCGGGGGCCATCCTACGAGCAGTACTTC. Residues: CASSRTWRGPSYEQYF. V gene TRBV3-1 (or the pseudogene TRBV3-2) combines with J gene TRBJ2-7; a weak D match, TRBD2 (7 bases). Germline V gene data show CDR1 as LGHDT and CDR2 as YNNKEL (reference sequence). The CDR3 loop spans 16 amino acids. With 4 bases removed from V and 1 base from J, the gap between germline ends came to 17 bases.

This clone was detected once. The V and J genes are TRBV19 and TRBJ2-7; D is perhaps TRBD1 or TRBD2 (5 bases each). This CDR3 comprises 14 residues. The V and J ends lost 5 bases and 3 bases respectively, with 14 bases between them. The germline gives CDR1 LNHDA, CDR2 SQIVND (reference sequence). The CDR3 nucleotides read TGTGCCAGTAGTGCCCGGGACGGTTACTACGAGCAGTACTTC. It yields the protein CASSARDGYYEQYF.

This clone showed up just once. V usage is TRBV6-5 and J usage is TRBJ1-1; TRBD1 agrees at 7 bases. The V gene end was trimmed by 7 bases and the J gene end by 2 bases; junction bases not matched to a gene: 10. CDR3 size: 15 residues. Germline CDR1 is MNHEY and CDR2 is SVGAGI. CDR3 DNA sequence: TGTGCCAGCACCGACCCCGGGACAGTCAACACTGAAGCTTTCTTT. Translation: CASTDPGTVNTEAFF.

The J gene is TRBJ1-3, the V gene TRBV11-2, with 7 bases aligning to TRBD1. Germline-derived CDR1 and CDR2 are SGHAT and FQNNGV. V was clipped by 5 bases and J by 6 bases; unmatched bases: 7. This CDR3 contains 14 residues. CDR3 nucleotide sequence: TGTGCCAGCAGCCCCGGACAGGCCAAAAACACCATATATTTT. Its translation is CASSPGQAKNTIYF.

V is TRBV4-2 and J is TRBJ1-2, with 7 bases that match TRBD1. J was trimmed by 8 bases and V by 1 base; bases with no gene match: 4. Germline lookup yields CDR1 LGHNA and CDR2 YNFKEQ. This CDR3 is built from 13 residues. CDR3 protein: CASSQGQGGGYTF. The CDR3 nucleotides are TGTGCCAGCAGCCAAGGACAGGGAGGAGGCTACACCTTC.

Here the CDR3 DNA reads TGCAGCGTCCTACGGGGGGACGAGCAGTACTTC. This codes for CSVLRGDEQYF. The chain carries TRBV29-1 and TRBJ2-7; 7 positions match TRBD2. Trimming at V came to 6 bases and at J to 5 bases, leaving 4 bases not matched to a gene. Germline V lookup: CDR1 SQVTM, CDR2 ANQGSEA. This CDR3 region has 11 residues.

The gene calls are TRBV7-8 and TRBJ2-1; D call uncertain. V was cut by 5 bases and J by 8 bases, with 7 bases left in between. Germline V CDR1 and CDR2: SGHVS, FQNEAQ. CDR3 length: 11 residues. Here the CDR3 DNA reads TGTGCCAGCAGCCCATCCCATGAGCAGTTCTTC. Translating gives CASSPSHEQFF.

V is TRBV10-1 and J is TRBJ2-3; possible D gene TRBD2, 6 bases. The CDR3 consists of 15 residues. Trimming took 6 bases from V and 0 from J, leaving 13 bases between them. The germline gives CDR1 WNHNN, CDR2 SYGVQD (reference sequence). The CDR3 is CASSPTGTSTDTQYF. CDR3 coding DNA: TGCGCCAGCAGCCCGACCGGGACTAGCACAGATACGCAGTATTTT.

The J gene is TRBJ2-5, the V gene TRBV6-5; 15 bases align to TRBD2. Germline assignment: CDR1 MNHEY and CDR2 SVGAGI. V shed 4 bases and J 4 bases; nucleotides not matched to a gene: 4. The CDR3 contains 16 residues. DNA of the CDR3: TGTGCCAGCAGTTGGGGACTAGCGGGGGGCGCAGAGACCCAGTACTTC. It specifies CASSWGLAGGAETQYF.

This clone was recorded once. The chain couples TRBV28 to TRBJ2-2, with a tentative D call TRBD1 (5 bases). The CDR3 is 17 residues long. Trimming cost V 1 base and J 5 bases, with 17 bases left between them. Germline values: CDR1 MDHEN, CDR2 SYDVKM. CDR3 protein: CASSLSFRAQRTGELFF. For the CDR3, the DNA is TGTGCCAGCAGTTTATCTTTCAGGGCGCAGAGAACCGGGGAGCTGTTTTTT. Looking up the rest from reference TRBV28 and TRBJ2-2 gives the full variable domain: DVKVTQSSRYLVKRTGEKVFLECVQDMDHENMFWYRQDPGLGLRLIYFSYDVKMKEKGDIPEGYSVSREKKERFSLILESASTNQTSMYLCASSLSFRAQRTGELFFGEGSRLTVL.

The chain uses TRBV5-1 and TRBJ1-3, with D tentatively TRBD1 (5 bases). V was pared by 0 bases and J by 0 bases, with 10 bases between. The CDR3 totals 16 residues. CDR1 and CDR2 (germline): SGHRS, YFSETQ. The CDR3 here is CASSLDGGSSGNTIYF. The CDR3 DNA sequence: TGCGCCAGCAGCTTGGATGGGGGAAGCTCTGGAAACACCATATATTTT.

The V gene is TRBV7-9, the J gene TRBJ2-3; 7 bases align to TRBD1. With 5 bases clipped from V and 7 bases from J, the junction kept 3 bases outside the gene matches. CDR1 is SEHNR, CDR2 FQNEAQ, per germline (reference sequence). The CDR3 sequence is 12 residues long. The CDR3 is CASSQGEHTQYF. The DNA for the CDR3 is TGTGCCAGCAGCCAGGGGGAACATACGCAGTATTTT.